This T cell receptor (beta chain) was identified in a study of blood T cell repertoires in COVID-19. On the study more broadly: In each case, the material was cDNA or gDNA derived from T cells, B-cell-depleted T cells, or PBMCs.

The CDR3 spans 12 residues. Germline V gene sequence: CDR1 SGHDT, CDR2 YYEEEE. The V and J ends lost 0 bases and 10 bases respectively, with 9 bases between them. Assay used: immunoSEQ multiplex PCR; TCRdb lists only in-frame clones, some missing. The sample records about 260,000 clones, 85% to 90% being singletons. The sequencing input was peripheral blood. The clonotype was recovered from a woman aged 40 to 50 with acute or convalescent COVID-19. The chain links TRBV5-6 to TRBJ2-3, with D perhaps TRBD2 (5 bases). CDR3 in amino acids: CASSLGTPAQYF. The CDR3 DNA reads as TGTGCCAGCAGCTTGGGGACTCCAGCGCAGTATTTT.